The present T cell receptor beta chain was sequenced within a study of blood T cell repertoires in COVID-19. The repertoire was sequenced with immunoSEQ multiplex PCR; TCRdb's copy has only in-frame clones and lacks some. The top ten hold 12% of the sample, which has approximately 210,000 clones, about four fifths seen once. V was clipped by 10 bases and J by 6 bases, with 18 bases between them. The CDR3 has 13 amino acids. Germline lookup yields CDR1 SNHLY and CDR2 FYNNEI. The J gene is TRBJ1-1, the V gene TRBV2, with a weak D call TRBD1 (6 bases). Sequencing used peripheral blood. The sequence came from a woman aged 40 to 50 with acute or convalescent COVID-19. The CDR3 sequence is CATARSRGSEAFF. The CDR3 nucleotides read TGTGCCACAGCCCGATCCAGGGGTTCTGAAGCTTTCTTT.